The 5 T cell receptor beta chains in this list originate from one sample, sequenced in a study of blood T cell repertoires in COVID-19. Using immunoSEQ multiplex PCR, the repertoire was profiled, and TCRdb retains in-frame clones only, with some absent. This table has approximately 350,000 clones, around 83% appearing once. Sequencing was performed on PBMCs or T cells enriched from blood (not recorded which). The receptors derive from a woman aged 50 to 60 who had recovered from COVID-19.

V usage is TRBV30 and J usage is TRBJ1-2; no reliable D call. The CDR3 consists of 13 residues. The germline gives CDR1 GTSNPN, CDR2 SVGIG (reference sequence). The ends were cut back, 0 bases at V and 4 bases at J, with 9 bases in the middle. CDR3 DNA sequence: TGTGCCTGGAGTGTGGTGGGAGGCTATGGCTACACCTTC. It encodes CAWSVVGGYGYTF.

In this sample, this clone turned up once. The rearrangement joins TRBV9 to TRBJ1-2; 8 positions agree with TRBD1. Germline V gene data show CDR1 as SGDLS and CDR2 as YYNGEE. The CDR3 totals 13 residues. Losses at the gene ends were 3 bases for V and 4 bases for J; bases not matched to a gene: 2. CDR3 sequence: CASSAGTGYGYTF. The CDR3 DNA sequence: TGTGCCAGCAGCGCTGGGACAGGCTATGGCTACACCTTC.

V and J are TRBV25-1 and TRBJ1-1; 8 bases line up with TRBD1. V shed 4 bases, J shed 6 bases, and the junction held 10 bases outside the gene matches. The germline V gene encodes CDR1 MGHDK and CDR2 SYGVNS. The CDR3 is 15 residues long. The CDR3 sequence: CASSAGFQGAAEAFF. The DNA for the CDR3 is TGTGCCAGCAGTGCCGGGTTTCAGGGGGCTGCTGAAGCTTTCTTT.

The CDR3 here is CASSPGAGVKHEQYF. The CDR3 DNA reads as TGTGCCAGCTCACCAGGAGCGGGAGTGAAGCACGAGCAGTACTTC. The chain links TRBV18 to TRBJ2-7, with 8 bases aligning to TRBD2. The ends lost 2 bases at V and 5 bases at J; junction bases unmatched: 8. The CDR3 extends over 15 amino acids. Germline V gives CDR1 KGHSH, CDR2 LQKENI.

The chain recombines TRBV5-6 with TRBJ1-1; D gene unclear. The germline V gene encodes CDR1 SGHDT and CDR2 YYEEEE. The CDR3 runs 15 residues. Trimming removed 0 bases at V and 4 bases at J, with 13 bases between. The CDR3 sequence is CASSLGPLGGTEAFF. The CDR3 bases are TGTGCCAGCAGCTTGGGCCCCTTGGGAGGCACTGAAGCTTTCTTT. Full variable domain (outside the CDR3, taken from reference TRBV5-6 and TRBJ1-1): DAGVTQSPTHLIKTRGQQVTLRCSPKSGHDTVSWYQQALGQGPQFIFQYYEEEERQRGNFPDRFSGHQFPNYSSELNVNALLLGDSALYLCASSLGPLGGTEAFFGQGTRLTVV.